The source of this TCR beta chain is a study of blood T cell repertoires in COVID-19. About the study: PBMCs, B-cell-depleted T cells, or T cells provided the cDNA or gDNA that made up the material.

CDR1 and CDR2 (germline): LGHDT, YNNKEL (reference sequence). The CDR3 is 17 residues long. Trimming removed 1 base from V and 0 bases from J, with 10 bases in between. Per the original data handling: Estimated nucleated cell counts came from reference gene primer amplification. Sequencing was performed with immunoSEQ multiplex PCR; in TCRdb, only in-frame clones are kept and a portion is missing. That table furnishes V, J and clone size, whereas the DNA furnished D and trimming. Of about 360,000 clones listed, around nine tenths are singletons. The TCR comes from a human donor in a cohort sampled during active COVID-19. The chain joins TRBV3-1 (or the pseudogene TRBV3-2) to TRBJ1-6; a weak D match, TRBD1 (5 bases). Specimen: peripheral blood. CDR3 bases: TGTGCCAGCAGCCAAGTACACAGGAGCTCCTATAATTCACCCCTCCACTTT. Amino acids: CASSQVHRSSYNSPLHF.